This TCR beta chain emerged from a study of blood T cell repertoires in COVID-19. This CDR3 has 15 amino acids. Trimming removed 7 bases from V and 1 base from J, with 16 bases in between. Germline CDR1 is MDHEN and CDR2 is SYDVKM. Authors' analysis steps: Amplification of reference gene primers was used by the study to estimate nucleated cell counts. Some clones are missing from TCRdb's copy, which holds only in-frame ones; the method was immunoSEQ multiplex PCR. Clonal size and the V and J genes are those of that table, whereas D and trimming came from the DNA. The table records 200,000 to 250,000 clones, around 83% of them present only once. Only one count was recorded for this clone.

Sequencing used PBMCs or T cells enriched from blood (not recorded which). This TCR was sampled from a woman aged 40 to 49 who had recovered from COVID-19. The chain employs TRBV28 and TRBJ1-1; D is possibly TRBD1 (6 bases). CDR3 bases: TGTGCCAGCAAAGCAGTGACAGGTGGGAACACTGAAGCTTTCTTT. It yields the protein CASKAVTGGNTEAFF.